This T cell receptor beta chain comes out of a study of human T cells and chemical hapten exposure. Time point defined: patch test 1, 2 weeks after DPC sensitization. Treatment described: therapeutic diphenylcyclopropenone sensitization with weekly scalp DPC. One entry per CDR3 protein, called by TCRdb with MiXCR from the RACE reads. This repertoire shows 120,000 or so distinct CDR3 sequences, approximately 14% found once; its top ten account for less than 0.95%. V lost 1 base, J lost 5 bases, and 14 bases lay in between. Germline V gene data show CDR1 as LGHNA and CDR2 as YSLEER. This CDR3 spans 15 amino acids.

This rearrangement joins TRBV4-3 to TRBJ2-5, with D perhaps matching TRBD1 (6 bases). The sample was whole blood, taken in connection with sensitization to the hapten diphenylcyclopropenone (DPC). The sequence came from a man younger than 35 with alopecia areata. Some clones in this sample may be carry-over from other donors' samples. Written as DNA, the CDR3 is TGCGCCAGCAGCCAAGGCCAGGGGTCGAGGGAGACCCAGTACTTC. Residues: CASSQGQGSRETQYF.